The sequence of this T cell receptor beta chain was determined in a study of blood T cell repertoires in COVID-19. As for the study in general: The origin of the acute and convalescent COVID-19 samples was the United States, Italy and Spain. Sample material is recorded as cDNA or gDNA derived from T cells, B-cell-depleted T cells, or PBMCs.

Germline assignment: CDR1 SGHNT and CDR2 YENEEA. With 4 bases removed from V and 4 bases from J, the gap between germline ends came to 17 bases. This CDR3 contains 15 residues. In the source study's methods: Reference gene primer amplification gave estimated nucleated cell counts. The method was immunoSEQ multiplex PCR; TCRdb's version includes in-frame clones alone and lacks a portion of them. The DNA gave D and trimming, while V, J and clone size come from that table. The data contain some 370,000 clones, 80% to 90% of them singletons. The chain uses TRBV11-3 and TRBJ2-7; no definite D call. Input material: peripheral blood. This receptor was obtained from a man aged 35 to 55 with acute or convalescent COVID-19. CDR3 amino acids: CASSSIPQLQYEQYF. Here the CDR3 DNA reads TGTGCCAGCAGCTCGATACCGCAATTACAGTACGAGCAGTACTTC. Full variable domain (rest looked up from reference TRBV11-3 and TRBJ2-7): EAGVVQSPRYKIIEKKQPVAFWCNPISGHNTLYWYLQNLGQGPELLIRYENEEAVDDSQLPKDRFSAERLKGVDSTLKIQPAELGDSAVYLCASSSIPQLQYEQYFGPGTRLTVT.